The clone carrying this TCR beta chain was seen a handful of times. This CDR3 contains 13 residues. Trimming took off 2 bases at V and 4 bases at J, with 8 bases between the two ends. The germline CDR1 and CDR2 sequences are LGHDT and YNNKEL (reference sequence). Per the original data handling: Estimated nucleated cell counts came from reference gene primer amplification. Method: immunoSEQ multiplex PCR; TCRdb's copy keeps in-frame clones and lacks some. V, J and clone size are those of that table, while D and trimming were read from the DNA. The sample yields 65,000 to 95,000 clones, about 73% seen once. This entry comes from a study of blood T cell repertoires in COVID-19. Overall study: Whether acute or convalescent, the COVID-19 samples came from the United States, Italy and Spain. Sample material is recorded as cDNA or gDNA derived from T cells, B-cell-depleted T cells, or PBMCs.

V usage is TRBV3-1 (or the pseudogene TRBV3-2) and J usage is TRBJ1-2; possibly TRBD1 for D (5 bases). Sequencing used peripheral blood. The clonotype was recovered from a man aged 50 to 60 with active or convalescent COVID-19. The CDR3 region is CASSQSQGYGYTF. The CDR3 nucleotides read TGTGCCAGCAGCCAAAGTCAGGGCTATGGCTACACCTTC.